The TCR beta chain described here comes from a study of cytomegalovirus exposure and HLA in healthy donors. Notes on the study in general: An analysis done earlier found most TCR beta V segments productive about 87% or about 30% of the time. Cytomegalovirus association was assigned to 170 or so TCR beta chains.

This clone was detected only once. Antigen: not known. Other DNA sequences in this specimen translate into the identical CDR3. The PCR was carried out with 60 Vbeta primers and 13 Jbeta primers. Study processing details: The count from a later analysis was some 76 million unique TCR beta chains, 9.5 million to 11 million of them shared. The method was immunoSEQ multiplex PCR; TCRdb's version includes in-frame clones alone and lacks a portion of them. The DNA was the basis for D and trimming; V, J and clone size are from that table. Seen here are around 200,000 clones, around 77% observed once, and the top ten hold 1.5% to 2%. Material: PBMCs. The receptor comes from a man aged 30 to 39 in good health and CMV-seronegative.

The CDR3 loop is CASSSSTDTQYF. CDR3 nucleotide sequence: TGCGCCAGCAGCTCTTCCACAGATACGCAGTATTTT. The chain is built from TRBV5-1 and TRBJ2-3, with no clear D. V was shortened by 3 bases and J by 2 bases, with 4 bases between the two germline ends. The CDR3 sequence is 12 residues long. Looked up from germline, CDR1 is SGHRS and CDR2 is YFSETQ.